Listed below are T cell receptor beta chains from one sample, sequenced in a study of control samples from healthy donors and cancer patients. Sequencing used immunoSEQ multiplex PCR; TCRdb keeps in-frame clones, though not all of them. The table lists about 54,000 clones, around 97% of them singletons. Sequencing was carried out using blood. These receptors were taken from a woman in her 30s in good health. The conserved cysteine and the conserved F or W are not part of the CDR3 here.

v_call	cdr3_aa
TRBV7-9	ASSLGVGVNEQF
TRBV5-6	ASSPEAGADTQY
TRBV7-9	ASSFGWNTEAF
TRBV28	ASSLSMYDEGEKLF
TRBV4-1	ASSSGTGGYTEAF
TRBV28	ASSNPSRDRVVYEQF
TRBV19	ASSIGQIAYNEQF
TRBV7-6	ASSFLQNQETQY
TRBV5-8	ASSHKQGAFNQPQH
TRBV4-1	ASSQYTRDYEQY
TRBV5-4	ASSFSGSPADTQY
TRBV21-1	ASSKVRREGNEQF
TRBV5-1	ASSKTGVANTGELF
TRBV30	AWSVSNRAETQY
TRBV5-6	ASSIPGQGGGANVLT
TRBV28	ASSYQRGYNEQF
TRBV5-1	ASSPRGQGDNSPLH
TRBV5-6	ASSWDLDSSTDTQY
TRBV10-3	ATLPGDLYEQY
TRBV24-1	ATSDRNSYEQY
TRBV4-2	ASSQDRGSYEQY
TRBV6-5	ASSYSSIPTEAF
TRBV9	ASSVIHGGEQY
TRBV28	ASSKWDRGLGNTIY
TRBV24-1	ATSGGQKLAGVRNEQF
TRBV7-9	ASSLTGAGETQY
TRBV18	ASSPTSGRTYNEQF
TRBV27	ASSHLAGGRETQY
TRBV7-2	ASSYTGGSNYEQY
TRBV13	ASSSKTDPAYEQY
TRBV29-1	SGTSGSPRLYNEQF
TRBV10-2	ASSAGGYEQY
TRBV28	ASSTQGFTEAF
TRBV5-1	ASTERGNTGELF
TRBV19	ASSIPRGLAGAETQY
TRBV24-1	ATSDFGSTDTQY
TRBV28	ASSLTDGNTIY
TRBV11-1	ASSLTGSNTGELF
TRBV15	ATSSRVTSQGQPQH
TRBV27	ASSLSGGSYEQY
TRBV24-1	ATRAGGEETQY
TRBV6-5	ASSYSGREGEQF
TRBV5-1	ASSPPPTAGMNTGELF
TRBV23-1	ASSLPTTGSNYGYT
TRBV5-8	ASSLVAGGKENIQY
TRBV2	ASSAHNEQF
TRBV12-5	ACGWGGGTGTGGQY
TRBV30	AWDRVGTEAF
TRBV18	ASSPFFQYNEQF
TRBV28	ASSLPRGLIY
TRBV9	ASSVDGLAGGSTDTQY
TRBV5-3	ARSWDGARNEQY
TRBV9	ASSVTEGSSGNTIY
TRBV7-9	ASSRVRDQVRYQPQH